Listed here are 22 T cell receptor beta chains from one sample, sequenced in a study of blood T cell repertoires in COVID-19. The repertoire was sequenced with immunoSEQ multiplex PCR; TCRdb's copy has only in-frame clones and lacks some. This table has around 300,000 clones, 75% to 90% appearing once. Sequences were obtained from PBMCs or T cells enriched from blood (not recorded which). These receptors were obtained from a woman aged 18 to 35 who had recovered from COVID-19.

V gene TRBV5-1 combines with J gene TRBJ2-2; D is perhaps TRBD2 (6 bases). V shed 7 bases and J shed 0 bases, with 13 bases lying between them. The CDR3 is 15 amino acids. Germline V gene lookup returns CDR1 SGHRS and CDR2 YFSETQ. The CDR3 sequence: CASGSGSSNTGELFF. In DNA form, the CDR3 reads TGCGCCAGCGGCTCCGGGAGTTCGAACACCGGGGAGCTGTTTTTT.

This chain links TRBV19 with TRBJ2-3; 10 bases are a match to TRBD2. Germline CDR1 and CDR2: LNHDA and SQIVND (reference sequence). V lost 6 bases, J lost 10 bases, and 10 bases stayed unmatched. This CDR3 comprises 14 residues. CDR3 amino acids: CASRLAGGHAPQYF. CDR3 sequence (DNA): TGTGCCAGTAGATTAGCGGGGGGCCACGCGCCGCAGTATTTT. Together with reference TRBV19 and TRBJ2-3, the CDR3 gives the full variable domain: DGGITQSPKYLFRKEGQNVTLSCEQNLNHDAMYWYRQDPGQGLRLIYYSQIVNDFQKGDIAEGYSVSREKKESFPLTVTSAQKNPTAFYLCASRLAGGHAPQYFGPGTRLTVL.

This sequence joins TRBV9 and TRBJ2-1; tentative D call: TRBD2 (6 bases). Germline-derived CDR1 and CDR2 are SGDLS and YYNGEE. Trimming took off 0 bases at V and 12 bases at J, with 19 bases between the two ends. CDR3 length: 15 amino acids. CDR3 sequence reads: CASSVEASAVIGQFF. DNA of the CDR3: TGTGCCAGCAGCGTAGAGGCTAGCGCAGTCATCGGGCAGTTCTTC.

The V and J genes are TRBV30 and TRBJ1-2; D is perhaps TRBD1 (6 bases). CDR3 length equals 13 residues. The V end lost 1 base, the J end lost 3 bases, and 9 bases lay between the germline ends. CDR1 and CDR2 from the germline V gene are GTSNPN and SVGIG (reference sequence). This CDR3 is CAWSAQGYYGYTF. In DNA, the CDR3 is TGTGCCTGGAGTGCCCAGGGGTACTATGGCTACACCTTC.

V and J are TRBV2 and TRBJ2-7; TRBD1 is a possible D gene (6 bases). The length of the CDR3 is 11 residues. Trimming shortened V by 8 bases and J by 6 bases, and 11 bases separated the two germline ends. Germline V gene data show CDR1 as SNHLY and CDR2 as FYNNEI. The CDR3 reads CASGIRGEQYF. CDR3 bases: TGTGCCAGCGGTATCAGGGGCGAGCAGTACTTC.

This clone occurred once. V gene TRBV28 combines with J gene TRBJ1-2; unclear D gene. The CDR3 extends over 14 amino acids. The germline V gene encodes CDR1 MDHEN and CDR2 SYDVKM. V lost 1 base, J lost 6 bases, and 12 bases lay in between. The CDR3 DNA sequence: TGTGCCAGCAGTTTATTTCGGGGAATCCATGGCTACACCTTC. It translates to CASSLFRGIHGYTF.

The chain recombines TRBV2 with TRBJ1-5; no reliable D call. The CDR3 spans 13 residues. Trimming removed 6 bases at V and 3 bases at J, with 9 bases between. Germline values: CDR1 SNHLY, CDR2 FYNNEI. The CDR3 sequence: CASRAVVNQPQHF. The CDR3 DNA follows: TGTGCCAGCAGGGCAGTCGTCAATCAGCCCCAGCATTTT.

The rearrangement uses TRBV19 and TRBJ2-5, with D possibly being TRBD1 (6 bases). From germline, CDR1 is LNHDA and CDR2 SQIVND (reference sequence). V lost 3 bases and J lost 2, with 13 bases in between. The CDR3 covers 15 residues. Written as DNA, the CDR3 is TGTGCCAGTAGTATGGCGGACAGTCTACAAGAGACCCAGTACTTC. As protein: CASSMADSLQETQYF.

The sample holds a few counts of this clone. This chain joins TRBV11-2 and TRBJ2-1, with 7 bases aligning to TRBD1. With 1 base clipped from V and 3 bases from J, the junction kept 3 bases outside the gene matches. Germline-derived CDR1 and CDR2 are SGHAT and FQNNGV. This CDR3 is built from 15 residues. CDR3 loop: CASSLGQGSYNEQFF. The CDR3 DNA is TGTGCCAGCAGCTTAGGACAGGGAAGCTACAATGAGCAGTTCTTC.

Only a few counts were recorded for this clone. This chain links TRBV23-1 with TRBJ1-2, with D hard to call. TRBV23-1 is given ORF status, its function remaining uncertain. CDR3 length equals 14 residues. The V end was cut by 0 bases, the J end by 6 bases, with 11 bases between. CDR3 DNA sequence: TGCGCCAGCAGTCAATCGGGCAGGTTGGATGGCTACACCTTC. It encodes CASSQSGRLDGYTF.

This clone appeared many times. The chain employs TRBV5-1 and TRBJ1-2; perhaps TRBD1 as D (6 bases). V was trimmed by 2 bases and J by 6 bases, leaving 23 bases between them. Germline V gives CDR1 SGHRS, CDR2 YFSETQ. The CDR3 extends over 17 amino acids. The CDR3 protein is CASSFRPGGGLADGYTF. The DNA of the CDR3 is TGCGCCAGCAGCTTCCGACCGGGCGGGGGGCTCGCGGATGGCTACACCTTC.

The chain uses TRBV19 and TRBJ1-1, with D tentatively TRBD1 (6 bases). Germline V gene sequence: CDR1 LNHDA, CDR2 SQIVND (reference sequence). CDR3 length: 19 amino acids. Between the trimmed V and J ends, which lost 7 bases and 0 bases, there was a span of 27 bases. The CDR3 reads CASTKKWTVQFDMNTEAFF. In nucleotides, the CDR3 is TGTGCCAGTACAAAAAAGTGGACAGTCCAATTCGATATGAACACTGAAGCTTTCTTT.

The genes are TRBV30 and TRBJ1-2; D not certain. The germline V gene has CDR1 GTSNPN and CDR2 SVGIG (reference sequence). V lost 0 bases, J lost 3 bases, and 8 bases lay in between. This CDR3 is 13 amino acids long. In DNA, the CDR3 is TGTGCCTGGAGTGTTCCGACTTACTATGGCTACACCTTC. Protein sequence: CAWSVPTYYGYTF.

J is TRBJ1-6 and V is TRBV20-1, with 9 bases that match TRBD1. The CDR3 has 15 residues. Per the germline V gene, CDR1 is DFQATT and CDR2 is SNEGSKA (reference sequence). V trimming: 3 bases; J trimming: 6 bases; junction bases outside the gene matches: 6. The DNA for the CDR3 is TGCAGTGCTAGTGTGGGACAGGGAGGTAATTCACCCCTCCACTTT. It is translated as CSASVGQGGNSPLHF.

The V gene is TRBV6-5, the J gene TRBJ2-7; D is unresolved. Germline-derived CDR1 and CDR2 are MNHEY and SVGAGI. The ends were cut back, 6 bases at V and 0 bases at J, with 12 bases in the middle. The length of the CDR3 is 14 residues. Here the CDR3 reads CASRLDGASYEQYF. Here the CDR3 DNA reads TGTGCCAGCAGGTTAGACGGAGCCTCCTACGAGCAGTACTTC.

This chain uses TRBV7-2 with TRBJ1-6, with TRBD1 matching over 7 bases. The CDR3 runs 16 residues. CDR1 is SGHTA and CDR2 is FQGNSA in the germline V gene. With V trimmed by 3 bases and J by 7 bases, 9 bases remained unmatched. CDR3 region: CASSLSGTAFNSPLHF. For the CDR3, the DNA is TGTGCCAGCAGCTTGAGTGGGACAGCCTTCAATTCACCCCTCCACTTT.

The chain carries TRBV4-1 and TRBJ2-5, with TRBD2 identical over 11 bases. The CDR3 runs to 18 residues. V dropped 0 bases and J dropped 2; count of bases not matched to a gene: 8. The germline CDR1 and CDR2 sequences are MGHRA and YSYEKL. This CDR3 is CASSQDRITSGGQETQYF. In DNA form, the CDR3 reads TGCGCCAGCAGCCAAGACCGGATAACTAGCGGGGGACAAGAGACCCAGTACTTC.

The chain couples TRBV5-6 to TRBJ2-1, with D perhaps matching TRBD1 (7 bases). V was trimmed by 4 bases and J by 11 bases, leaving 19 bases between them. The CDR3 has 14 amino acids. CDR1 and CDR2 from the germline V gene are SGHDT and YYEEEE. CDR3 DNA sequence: TGTGCCAGCAGCCGGGGGCGGGTACAGGGGAAGCAGTTCTTC. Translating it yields CASSRGRVQGKQFF.

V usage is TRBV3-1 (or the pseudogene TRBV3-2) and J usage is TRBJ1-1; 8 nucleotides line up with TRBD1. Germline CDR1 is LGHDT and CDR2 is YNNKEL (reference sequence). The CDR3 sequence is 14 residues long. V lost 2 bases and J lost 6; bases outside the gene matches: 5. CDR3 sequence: CASSQNRGGAEAFF. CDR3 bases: TGTGCCAGCAGCCAAAACAGGGGGGGTGCTGAAGCTTTCTTT.

CDR3 bases: TGCGCCAGCAGCTTGGGGGGGCCGGGGGATACGCAGTATTTT. Translated: CASSLGGPGDTQYF. This chain joins TRBV5-1 and TRBJ2-3; D perhaps matches TRBD1 (6 bases). V dropped 0 bases and J dropped 6 bases, with 11 bases sitting between them. Germline-derived CDR1 and CDR2 are SGHRS and YFSETQ. This CDR3 contains 14 residues.

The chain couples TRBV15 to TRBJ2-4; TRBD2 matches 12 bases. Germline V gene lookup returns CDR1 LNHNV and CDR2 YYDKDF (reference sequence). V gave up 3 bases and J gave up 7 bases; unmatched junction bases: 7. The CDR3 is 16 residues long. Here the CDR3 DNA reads TGTGCCACCAGCAGTCCTAGCGGGGGGGCAGTGAACATTCAGTACTTC. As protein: CATSSPSGGAVNIQYF.

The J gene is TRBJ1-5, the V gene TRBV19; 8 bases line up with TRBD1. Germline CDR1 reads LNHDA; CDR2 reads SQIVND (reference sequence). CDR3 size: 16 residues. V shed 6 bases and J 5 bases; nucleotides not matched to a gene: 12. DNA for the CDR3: TGTGCCAGTAGCCCGTCGGGCAGGGGGCGAGATCAGCCCCAGCATTTT. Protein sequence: CASSPSGRGRDQPQHF.